Listed here are 17 T cell receptor beta chains from one sample, sequenced in a study of CD8+CD57+ T cells in acquired aplastic anemia (dated by TCRdb to 2016 to 2019). Sequencing relied on an Illumina HiSeq 2000. Profiling of TCR beta VDJ combinations and CDR3 sequences used genomic DNA as the template. TCRdb trimmed public reads at Q25 via fastp, called clones via MiXCR and kept in-frame beta chains. One record per CDR3 amino acid sequence lists the most common genes and DNA. Present in this sample are fewer than 200,000 distinct CDR3 sequences, about half of which were seen just once. The top ten constitute roughly 1.8% of the sample. Patients chosen for sequencing had shown expansion of CD8+CD57+ cells by flow cytometry. Sequencing was done on a sample of sorted CD4+, CD8+, or CD8+CD57+ T cells (not recorded which) from PBMCs. Receptors originate from a human donor with aplastic anemia.

This chain links TRBV20-1 with TRBJ2-2, with a possible D match to TRBD2 (5 bases). Germline CDR1 is DFQATT and CDR2 is SNEGSKA (reference sequence). The CDR3 contains 14 residues. V dropped 0 bases and J dropped 8 bases, with 13 bases sitting between them. The CDR3 spells CSARDLYGNGELFF. The CDR3 nucleotides read TGCAGTGCTAGAGATCTTTACGGGAATGGGGAGCTGTTTTTT.

This clonotype was recorded only once. A much larger clone differs from this one at a single base, so this may be a read error. The CDR3 DNA is TGTGCCAGCAGCCCTGGACACCATCCCCCCGGGGAGCCGTTTTTT. This gives the protein CASSPGHHPPGEPFF. This rearrangement joins TRBV11-2 to TRBJ2-2; possibly TRBD1 or TRBD2 for D (5 bases each). The CDR3 totals 15 residues. In germline, CDR1 is SGHAT, CDR2 FQNNGV.

Ten or more counts support this clonotype. The chain carries TRBV12-3 or TRBV12-4 and TRBJ1-2; TRBD1 aligns across 9 bases. This CDR3 is 12 amino acids long. V was clipped by 6 bases and J by 7 bases; unmatched bases: 3. The CDR3 loop reads CASRGQGAGYTF. The CDR3 nucleotides are TGTGCCAGCAGGGGACAGGGCGCTGGCTACACCTTC.

The gene calls are TRBV7-2 and TRBJ1-4; TRBD1 might be the D (6 bases). Germline V CDR1 and CDR2: SGHTA, FQGNSA. CDR3 length equals 13 residues. V lost 5 bases, J lost 8 bases, and 12 bases lay in between. The CDR3 sequence: CASSRGGGEKLFF. CDR3 bases: TGTGCCAGCAGCAGGGGGGGGGGCGAAAAACTGTTTTTT.

This clonotype was found many times. This chain links TRBV7-2 with TRBJ2-6, with D perhaps being TRBD1 or TRBD2 (5 bases each). From germline, CDR1 is SGHTA and CDR2 FQGNSA. Trimming took off 5 bases at V and 4 bases at J, with 15 bases between the two ends. The CDR3 covers 16 residues. The CDR3 DNA is TGTGCCAGCAGCCCGAGGGCAGGGACCGGGGCCAACGTCCTGACTTTC. Its translation: CASSPRAGTGANVLTF. Full variable domain (rest looked up from reference TRBV7-2 and TRBJ2-6): GAGVSQSPSNKVTEKGKDVELRCDPISGHTALYWYRQSLGQGLEFLIYFQGNSAPDKSGLPSDRFSAERTGGSVSTLTIQRTQQEDSAVYLCASSPRAGTGANVLTFGAGSRLTVL.

The genes are TRBV7-2 and TRBJ2-5; 11 bases align to TRBD2. CDR3 length: 16 amino acids. CDR1 SGHTA and CDR2 FQGNSA come from the germline V gene. The V and J ends lost 2 bases and 2 bases, in that order; junction bases with no gene match: 4. CDR3 nucleotide sequence: TGTGCCAGCAGCTTAATGGGACTAGCGGTTCAAGAGACCCAGTACTTC. Its translation is CASSLMGLAVQETQYF.

In this sample, this clonotype turned up many times. The V call is TRBV20-1, the J call TRBJ2-1; TRBD1 agrees at 7 bases. CDR1 and CDR2 from the germline V gene are DFQATT and SNEGSKA (reference sequence). V lost 6 bases to trimming and J lost 2 bases; unmatched junction nucleotides: 7. The CDR3 extends over 14 amino acids. The CDR3 coding sequence is TGCAGTGCCGCCCCCGGGACAGCCTACAATGAGCAGTTCTTC. Residues: CSAAPGTAYNEQFF.

The chain carries TRBV19 and TRBJ2-7, with TRBD1 matching over 9 bases. Germline V gene sequence: CDR1 LNHDA, CDR2 SQIVND (reference sequence). CDR3 size: 14 residues. V was clipped by 4 bases and J by 5 bases; unmatched bases: 6. CDR3 nucleotides: TGTGCCAGTAGTAGAAGGACAGGGGCTCACGAGCAGTACTTC. It translates to CASSRRTGAHEQYF. Full variable domain (remainder filled in from reference TRBV19 and TRBJ2-7): DGGITQSPKYLFRKEGQNVTLSCEQNLNHDAMYWYRQDPGQGLRLIYYSQIVNDFQKGDIAEGYSVSREKKESFPLTVTSAQKNPTAFYLCASSRRTGAHEQYFGPGTRLTVT.

This clonotype was seen many times. The chain links TRBV7-2 to TRBJ1-3, with D uncertain. V gave up 2 bases and J gave up 3 bases, with 14 bases separating them. This CDR3 contains 16 residues. The germline CDR1 and CDR2 sequences are SGHTA and FQGNSA. CDR3 sequence reads: CASSLYFSGLGNTIYF. DNA of the CDR3: TGTGCCAGCAGCTTATATTTCTCAGGACTTGGAAACACCATATATTTT. The full variable domain, rest sourced from reference TRBV7-2 and TRBJ1-3, is GAGVSQSPSNKVTEKGKDVELRCDPISGHTALYWYRQSLGQGLEFLIYFQGNSAPDKSGLPSDRFSAERTGGSVSTLTIQRTQQEDSAVYLCASSLYFSGLGNTIYFGEGSWLTVV.

This clonotype was recorded many times. The V and J genes are TRBV6-6 and TRBJ1-1; possibly TRBD1 for D (5 bases). Germline assignment: CDR1 MNHNY and CDR2 SVGAGI (reference sequence). The CDR3 sequence is 17 residues long. Trimming pared 5 bases from V and 1 base from J, leaving 20 bases between. CDR3 loop: CASSHPRVLLGNTEAFF. The CDR3 DNA reads TGTGCCAGCAGTCACCCCAGGGTACTCCTGGGGAACACTGAAGCTTTCTTT.

The chain carries TRBV3-1 and TRBJ2-1; the D gene is possibly TRBD1 (6 bases). This CDR3 region has 14 residues. V was pared by 1 base and J by 4 bases, with 8 bases between. The germline V gene encodes CDR1 LGHDT and CDR2 YNNKEL (reference sequence). CDR3 sequence reads: CASSQVTGYNEQFF. CDR3 nucleotide sequence: TGTGCCAGCAGCCAAGTGACAGGTTACAATGAGCAGTTCTTC.

This clonotype was found once. For the CDR3, the DNA is TGTGCCAGCAGCTCGCGGACTAGCGGTACTCACAATGAGCAGTTCTTC. Encoded protein: CASSSRTSGTHNEQFF. The gene calls are TRBV9 and TRBJ2-1, with TRBD2 matching over 10 bases. CDR3 length: 16 residues. J lost 5 bases, V lost 4 bases, and 9 bases had no gene match. Germline CDR1 and CDR2: SGDLS and YYNGEE.

The chain carries TRBV7-9 and TRBJ1-1; 8 positions match TRBD1. CDR3 size: 14 residues. V dropped 3 bases and J dropped 5; count of bases not matched to a gene: 5. Germline values: CDR1 SEHNR, CDR2 FQNEAQ (reference sequence). DNA for the CDR3: TGTGCCAGCAGCTTCGGACAGGGAGATACTGAAGCTTTCTTT. As protein: CASSFGQGDTEAFF. Complete variable domain (other parts from reference TRBV7-9 and TRBJ1-1): DTGVSQNPRHKITKRGQNVTFRCDPISEHNRLYWYRQTLGQGPEFLTYFQNEAQLEKSRLLSDRFSAERPKGSFSTLEIQRTEQGDSAMYLCASSFGQGDTEAFFGQGTRLTVV.

This clonotype has at least ten counts. The genes are TRBV12-5 and TRBJ1-5; no definite D call. Trimming took 7 bases from V and 10 from J, leaving 11 bases between them. The CDR3 runs 11 residues. Germline V gene data show CDR1 as LGHNT and CDR2 as FRNRAP. The CDR3 here is CASASAEPQHF. CDR3 bases: TGTGCTAGTGCCTCTGCCGAACCCCAGCATTTT.

The V gene is TRBV10-3, the J gene TRBJ2-7; TRBD1 matches 10 bases. The junction had 4 bases not matched to a gene; V was cut back by 6 bases and J by 2 bases. Germline CDR1 reads ENHRY; CDR2 reads SYGVKD. The CDR3 runs 14 residues. The CDR3 loop reads CAISPGQGTYEQYF. The CDR3 region has the DNA TGTGCCATCAGCCCGGGACAGGGGACCTACGAGCAGTACTTC.

The genes are TRBV10-2 and TRBJ2-7; unclear D gene. Germline V gene data show CDR1 as WSHSY and CDR2 as SAAADI. Trimming took off 10 bases at V and 0 bases at J, with 19 bases between the two ends. This CDR3 region has 15 residues. The CDR3 spells CATSTRQPSSYEQYF. For the CDR3, the DNA is TGCGCCACGAGCACTCGGCAGCCAAGCTCCTACGAGCAGTACTTC.

The chain is built from TRBV7-6 and TRBJ2-7, with D hard to call. V was cut by 2 bases and J by 6 bases, with 14 bases left in between. The germline CDR1 and CDR2 sequences are SGHVS and FNYEAQ. The CDR3 runs to 14 residues. The CDR3 protein is CASSLTSSAGEQYF. CDR3 DNA sequence: TGTGCCAGCAGCTTAACGTCCAGTGCAGGCGAGCAGTACTTC.